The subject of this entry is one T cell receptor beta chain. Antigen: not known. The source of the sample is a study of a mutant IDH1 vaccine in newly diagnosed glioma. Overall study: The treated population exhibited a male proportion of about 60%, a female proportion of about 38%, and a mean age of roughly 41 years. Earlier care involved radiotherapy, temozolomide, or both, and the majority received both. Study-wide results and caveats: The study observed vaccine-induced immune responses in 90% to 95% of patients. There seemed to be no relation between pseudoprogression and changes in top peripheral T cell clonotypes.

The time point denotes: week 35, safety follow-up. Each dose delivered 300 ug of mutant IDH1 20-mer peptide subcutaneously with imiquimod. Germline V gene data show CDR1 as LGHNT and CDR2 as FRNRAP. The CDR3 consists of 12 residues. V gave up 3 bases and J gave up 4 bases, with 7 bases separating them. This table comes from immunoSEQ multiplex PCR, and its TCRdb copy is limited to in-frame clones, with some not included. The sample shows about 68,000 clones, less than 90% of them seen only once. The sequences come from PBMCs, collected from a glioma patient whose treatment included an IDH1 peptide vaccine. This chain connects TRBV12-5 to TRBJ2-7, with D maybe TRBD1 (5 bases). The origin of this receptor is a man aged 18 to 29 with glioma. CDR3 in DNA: TGTGCTAGTGGTTTAGGGGTTTACGAGCAGTACTTC. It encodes CASGLGVYEQYF.